One sample yielded the 9 T cell receptor beta chains listed below, sequenced in a study of T cell responses to AZD1222 COVID-19 vaccine (dated by TCRdb to about 2021). Libraries came from the immunoSEQ multiplex PCR assay. Not all clones reach the TCRdb copy of this immuneACCESS table, which keeps in-frame sequences only. Checked studies attribute under half of the gap to unresolved V genes and leave the rest unexplained. The sample table contains over 100,000 clones; only one count was recorded for over 75% of them. Clones ranked in the top ten supply 7.9% of the sample. Explained via the paper, the time point label denotes: about 28 days (+/-7) after the second vaccine dose. The sample's treatment or condition label, decoded: meningococcal conjugate vaccine given as trial control. Sequenced here: peripheral blood, sampled 28 days after the second dose of the MenACWY control vaccine. These receptor sequences come from an adult who received the MenACWY meningococcal vaccine as a control.

The chain links TRBV5-4 to TRBJ2-7, with a possible D match to TRBD2 (5 bases). The CDR3 is 16 amino acids. Trimming stripped 0 bases from V and 1 base from J, with 14 bases between. Germline assignment: CDR1 SGHNT and CDR2 YYREEE (reference sequence). The CDR3 reads CASSLAPGRASYEQYF. DNA of the CDR3: TGTGCCAGCAGCTTGGCCCCCGGGCGGGCGTCCTACGAGCAGTACTTC.

This chain joins TRBV28 and TRBJ1-2; D not resolved. Trimming stripped 3 bases from V and 2 bases from J, with 13 bases between. Germline-derived CDR1 and CDR2 are MDHEN and SYDVKM. This CDR3 is built from 15 residues. The CDR3 sequence: CASSFPSEINYGYTF. The DNA for the CDR3 is TGTGCCAGCAGTTTCCCCTCCGAAATCAACTATGGCTACACCTTC.

The genes are TRBV3-1 (or the pseudogene TRBV3-2) and TRBJ2-3, with TRBD2 matching over 7 bases. CDR3 length equals 16 residues. After removal of 1 base from V and 0 bases from J, the junction contained 4 bases not matched to a gene. Germline loops: CDR1 LGHDT, CDR2 YNNKEL (reference sequence). CDR3 DNA sequence: TGTGCCAGCAGCCAAGTGGGAGGGCCTAGCACAGATACGCAGTATTTT. Its protein product is CASSQVGGPSTDTQYF.

This clone appeared once. The V gene is TRBV6-1, the J gene TRBJ1-2; D not resolved. Per germline, CDR1 MNHNS and CDR2 SASEGT. V was pared by 1 base and J by 13 bases, with 10 bases between. There are 11 residues in the CDR3. The CDR3 DNA reads as TGTGCCAGCAGTGAAGTGGCGACGGCCACCTTC. Amino acids: CASSEVATATF.

The chain uses TRBV6-5 and TRBJ1-1, with D possibly being TRBD1 (5 bases). V was clipped by 5 bases and J by 0 bases, with 13 bases between them. In germline, CDR1 is MNHEY, CDR2 SVGAGI. The CDR3 runs 15 residues. CDR3: CASSQTGGMNTEAFF. CDR3 DNA: TGTGCCAGCAGTCAAACCGGGGGGATGAACACTGAAGCTTTCTTT.

V is TRBV29-1 and J is TRBJ1-3; D remains unclear. With 7 bases removed from V and 2 bases from J, the gap between germline ends came to 18 bases. The V gene's germline CDR1 is SQVTM and CDR2 ANQGSEA. The CDR3 has 15 amino acids. The CDR3 nucleotides read TGCAGCGCCTCCCCGGGAGGGAGGGCTGGAAACACCATATATTTT. Translation gives CSASPGGRAGNTIYF.

The chain employs TRBV20-1 and TRBJ1-1; no reliable D call. The CDR3 runs 11 residues. The germline CDR1 and CDR2 sequences are DFQATT and SNEGSKA (reference sequence). V was trimmed by 5 bases and J by 1 base, leaving 5 bases between them. The chain's CDR3 is CSAVKNTEAFF. CDR3 DNA: TGCAGTGCTGTGAAGAACACTGAAGCTTTCTTT.

The rearrangement uses TRBV14 and TRBJ1-1, with D unclear. This CDR3 spans 12 amino acids. In germline, CDR1 is SGHDN, CDR2 FVKESK. The germline V and J ends were trimmed by 0 bases and 7 bases, with 6 bases remaining between them. CDR3 residues: CASSQDDIEAFF. For the CDR3, the DNA is TGTGCCAGCAGCCAAGACGATATTGAAGCTTTCTTT.

The rearrangement uses TRBV6-2 or TRBV6-3 and TRBJ1-1; D perhaps matches TRBD1 (6 bases). Germline loops: CDR1 MNHEY, CDR2 SVGEGT. V was cut by 3 bases and J by 5 bases, with 19 bases left in between. The CDR3 is made up of 16 amino acids. CDR3 DNA: TGTGCCAGCAGTTATTCGAGACAGGCCTGGGGGACTGAAGCTTTCTTT. It specifies CASSYSRQAWGTEAFF.